This is a list of T cell receptor beta chains from one sample in a study of identifying expanded T cells in peripheral blood. Assay: immunoSEQ multiplex PCR; the TCRdb copy retains only in-frame clones and omits some. The table lists 60,000 or so clones, approximately 82% of them singletons, with about 19% in the top ten. The sample consisted of blood. The source is a person aged 18-69 years in good health. The CDR3 runs from the conserved cysteine through the conserved F or W. The D gene is left open where the match is weak. A row's size may be missing; if present it is once, few, many or a size class.

j_gene: TRBJ1-2
abundance: NA
d_gene: NA
v_gene: TRBV6-5
CDR3nt: TGTGCCAGCAGTAGAGGACAGACCGCCTATGGCTACACCTTC
CDR3aa: CASSRGQTAYGYTF

j_gene: TRBJ2-2
abundance: NA
d_gene: TRBD1
v_gene: TRBV7-7
CDR3nt: TGTGCCAGCAGCATCAGACAGGGCACCGGGGAGCTGTTTTTT
CDR3aa: CASSIRQGTGELFF

j_gene: TRBJ2-3
abundance: NA
d_gene: NA
v_gene: TRBV21-1
CDR3nt: TGTGCCAGCAGCGACAGGGACACAGATACGCAGTATTTT
CDR3aa: CASSDRDTDTQYF

j_gene: TRBJ2-2
abundance: NA
d_gene: NA
v_gene: TRBV5-6
CDR3nt: TGTGCCAGCAGCCTTGAGGAGACAGGAGATACCGGGGAGCTGTTTTTT
CDR3aa: CASSLEETGDTGELFF

j_gene: TRBJ1-4
abundance: once
d_gene: NA
v_gene: TRBV7-9
CDR3nt: TGTGCCAGCAGCTTATCAGCGGGGCCAACTAATGAAAAACTGTTTTTT
CDR3aa: CASSLSAGPTNEKLFF

j_gene: TRBJ1-1
abundance: NA
d_gene: TRBD1
v_gene: TRBV6-5
CDR3nt: TGTGCCAGCGGGAGGGACAGGTTATCGAACACTGAAGCTTTCTTT
CDR3aa: CASGRDRLSNTEAFF

j_gene: TRBJ2-1
abundance: NA
d_gene: NA
v_gene: TRBV12-5
CDR3nt: TGTGCTAGTGGCCCCCGGGTATACAATGAGCAGTTCTTC
CDR3aa: CASGPRVYNEQFF

j_gene: TRBJ2-2
abundance: NA
d_gene: TRBD2
v_gene: TRBV6-5
CDR3nt: TGTGCCAGCAGTTCGCGGGAGCTGGGCACCGGGGAGCTGTTTTTT
CDR3aa: CASSSRELGTGELFF

j_gene: TRBJ1-2
abundance: NA
d_gene: TRBD1
v_gene: TRBV30
CDR3nt: TGTGCCTTAACCGGACAGGGGTATGGCTACACCTTC
CDR3aa: CALTGQGYGYTF

j_gene: TRBJ1-4
abundance: few
d_gene: NA
v_gene: TRBV2
CDR3nt: TGTGCCAGCAGTGTTGACAGTCACGAGCTTTCAACTAATGAAAAACTGTTTTTT
CDR3aa: CASSVDSHELSTNEKLFF

j_gene: TRBJ1-2
abundance: NA
d_gene: NA
v_gene: TRBV25-1
CDR3nt: TGTGCCAGCAGTGCCCACGCCGGGACACATCACTATGGCTACACCTTC
CDR3aa: CASSAHAGTHHYGYTF

j_gene: TRBJ2-7
abundance: NA
d_gene: NA
v_gene: TRBV5-6
CDR3nt: TGTGCCAGCAGCGGCCGGGACACACCGTACTTC
CDR3aa: CASSGRDTPYF

j_gene: TRBJ2-5
abundance: NA
d_gene: NA
v_gene: TRBV29-1
CDR3nt: TGCAGCGTTGAAGAAAGGGAGACCCAGTACTTC
CDR3aa: CSVEERETQYF

j_gene: TRBJ1-1
abundance: NA
d_gene: TRBD1
v_gene: TRBV14
CDR3nt: TGTGCCAGCAGCCAAGGGGACAGGGGGCGTACAAACACTGAAGCTTTCTTT
CDR3aa: CASSQGDRGRTNTEAFF

j_gene: TRBJ2-7
abundance: NA
d_gene: NA
v_gene: TRBV27
CDR3nt: TGTGCCAGCAGTGAAGCCTGGGGCGGGAGGACAGGGAGCTCCTACGAGCAGTACTTC
CDR3aa: CASSEAWGGRTGSSYEQYF

j_gene: TRBJ1-1
abundance: NA
d_gene: NA
v_gene: TRBV6-1
CDR3nt: TGTGCCAGCAGTGGGACAGTGTCGAACACTGAAGCTTTCTTT
CDR3aa: CASSGTVSNTEAFF

j_gene: TRBJ2-4
abundance: NA
d_gene: NA
v_gene: TRBV19
CDR3nt: TGTGCCAGTAGTATAGGTTCACAGACAAACATTCAGTACTTC
CDR3aa: CASSIGSQTNIQYF

j_gene: TRBJ2-7
abundance: few
d_gene: TRBD2
v_gene: TRBV28
CDR3nt: TGTGCCAGCAGTCTAGCGGGAGGAGTCTACGAGCAGTACTTC
CDR3aa: CASSLAGGVYEQYF

j_gene: TRBJ2-5
abundance: NA
d_gene: TRBD2
v_gene: TRBV9
CDR3nt: TGTGCCAGCAGCCCTCCGGGGGGAGAGACCCAGTACTTC
CDR3aa: CASSPPGGETQYF

j_gene: TRBJ2-1
abundance: NA
d_gene: NA
v_gene: TRBV7-6
CDR3nt: TGTGCCAGCGGTTTCCGACGGGGTCTCTACAATGAGCAGTTCTTC
CDR3aa: CASGFRRGLYNEQFF

j_gene: TRBJ1-2
abundance: NA
d_gene: NA
v_gene: TRBV18
CDR3nt: TGTGCCAGCTCACCTATAATTAGGAGAGTTCACATGGAGGGCTACACCTTC
CDR3aa: CASSPIIRRVHMEGYTF

j_gene: TRBJ2-5
abundance: NA
d_gene: NA
v_gene: TRBV11-2
CDR3nt: TGTGCCAGCAGCTCGTTGGGGGACTTCCAAGAGACCCAGTACTTC
CDR3aa: CASSSLGDFQETQYF

j_gene: TRBJ1-6
abundance: NA
d_gene: NA
v_gene: TRBV12-2
CDR3nt: NA
CDR3aa: CASRSSAVGQGNNSPLHF

j_gene: TRBJ2-7
abundance: NA
d_gene: TRBD1
v_gene: TRBV11-3
CDR3nt: TGTGCCAGCAGCTTGGACAGGGTCTACGAGCAGTACTTC
CDR3aa: CASSLDRVYEQYF

j_gene: TRBJ2-1
abundance: few
d_gene: NA
v_gene: TRBV2
CDR3nt: TGTGCCAGCAGTGACGCCAATGAGCAGTTCTTC
CDR3aa: CASSDANEQFF

j_gene: TRBJ1-4
abundance: NA
d_gene: TRBD1
v_gene: TRBV5-1
CDR3nt: TGCGCCAGCCGAAAACAAACAGGGGATTTAAATGAAAAACTGTTTTTT
CDR3aa: CASRKQTGDLNEKLFF

j_gene: TRBJ2-1
abundance: NA
d_gene: TRBD1
v_gene: TRBV9
CDR3nt: TGTGCCAGCAGCGAGTCCGGGACAGGGGGCTCCAATGAGCAGTTCTTC
CDR3aa: CASSESGTGGSNEQFF

j_gene: TRBJ1-1
abundance: NA
d_gene: NA
v_gene: TRBV19
CDR3nt: TGTGCCAGTAGTTCCCAAAGGGGGACTGAAGCTTTCTTT
CDR3aa: CASSSQRGTEAFF

j_gene: TRBJ2-3
abundance: NA
d_gene: NA
v_gene: TRBV7-2
CDR3nt: TGTGCCAGCAGCTTAGATGCGCTAGGAACGCAGTATTTT
CDR3aa: CASSLDALGTQYF

j_gene: TRBJ1-1
abundance: NA
d_gene: NA
v_gene: TRBV7-2
CDR3nt: TGTGCCAGCAGCCCCATCGAGGGATGGCCTAACACTGAAGCTTTCTTT
CDR3aa: CASSPIEGWPNTEAFF

j_gene: TRBJ2-1
abundance: NA
d_gene: TRBD2
v_gene: TRBV9
CDR3nt: TGTGCCAGCAGCATGACTAGCGGAAATGAGCAGTTCTTC
CDR3aa: CASSMTSGNEQFF

j_gene: TRBJ1-1
abundance: few
d_gene: NA
v_gene: TRBV18
CDR3nt: TGTGCCAGCTCACAGCAGAACACTGAAGCTTTCTTT
CDR3aa: CASSQQNTEAFF

j_gene: TRBJ1-1
abundance: once
d_gene: NA
v_gene: TRBV9
CDR3nt: TGTGCCAGCAGCGTAGACGCGAACACTGAAGCTTTCTTT
CDR3aa: CASSVDANTEAFF

j_gene: TRBJ1-4
abundance: NA
d_gene: NA
v_gene: TRBV12-5
CDR3nt: TGTGCTAGTGCTACAGGCGGATCTCCCGCAACTAATGAAAAACTGTTTTTT
CDR3aa: CASATGGSPATNEKLFF

j_gene: TRBJ2-1
abundance: NA
d_gene: TRBD2
v_gene: TRBV7-2
CDR3nt: TGTGCCAGCAGCTTTGGGACTAGCGGGGAGTTGGTTTTCTTC
CDR3aa: CASSFGTSGELVFF

j_gene: TRBJ2-1
abundance: few
d_gene: NA
v_gene: TRBV29-1
CDR3nt: TGCAGCGCCCAGGCAAGAAACAATGAGCAGTTCTTC
CDR3aa: CSAQARNNEQFF

j_gene: TRBJ1-1
abundance: NA
d_gene: NA
v_gene: TRBV14
CDR3nt: TGTGCCAGCAGCCAGCAGGCCACTGAAGCTTTCTTT
CDR3aa: CASSQQATEAFF

j_gene: TRBJ2-7
abundance: NA
d_gene: NA
v_gene: TRBV5-1
CDR3nt: TGCGCCAGCAGCTTGGCCAGGGGAAACGACGAGCAGTACTTC
CDR3aa: CASSLARGNDEQYF

j_gene: TRBJ1-3
abundance: NA
d_gene: NA
v_gene: TRBV4-2
CDR3nt: TGTGCCAGCACCGCTAACGGGGGGCGCTCTGGAAACACCATATATTTT
CDR3aa: CASTANGGRSGNTIYF

j_gene: TRBJ1-6
abundance: once
d_gene: TRBD1
v_gene: TRBV9
CDR3nt: TGTGCCAGCAGCGCGTCGACAGGGGAGGCCTCACCCCTCCACTTT
CDR3aa: CASSASTGEASPLHF

j_gene: TRBJ1-1
abundance: NA
d_gene: NA
v_gene: TRBV2
CDR3nt: TGTGCCAGCACCCCACAGACGACAGCGAACACTGAAGCTTTCTTT
CDR3aa: CASTPQTTANTEAFF

j_gene: TRBJ2-2
abundance: once
d_gene: NA
v_gene: TRBV5-1
CDR3nt: TGCGCCAGCAGCGTAAACACCGGGGAGCTGTTTTTT
CDR3aa: CASSVNTGELFF

j_gene: TRBJ1-1
abundance: NA
d_gene: NA
v_gene: TRBV7-2
CDR3nt: TGTGCCAGCAGCTTGCAAGGGAACACTGAAGCTTTCTTT
CDR3aa: CASSLQGNTEAFF

j_gene: TRBJ1-2
abundance: NA
d_gene: TRBD1
v_gene: TRBV19
CDR3nt: TGTGCCAGTAGTCTAGGTCGACAGGGGCCAAACTATGGCTACACCTTC
CDR3aa: CASSLGRQGPNYGYTF

j_gene: TRBJ2-1
abundance: NA
d_gene: NA
v_gene: TRBV7-2
CDR3nt: TGTGCCAGCAGCCCTATCAATGAGCAGTTCTTC
CDR3aa: CASSPINEQFF

j_gene: TRBJ1-4
abundance: NA
d_gene: NA
v_gene: TRBV11-3
CDR3nt: TGTGCCAGCAGCCGAGGCCCGAATGAAAAACTGTTTTTT
CDR3aa: CASSRGPNEKLFF